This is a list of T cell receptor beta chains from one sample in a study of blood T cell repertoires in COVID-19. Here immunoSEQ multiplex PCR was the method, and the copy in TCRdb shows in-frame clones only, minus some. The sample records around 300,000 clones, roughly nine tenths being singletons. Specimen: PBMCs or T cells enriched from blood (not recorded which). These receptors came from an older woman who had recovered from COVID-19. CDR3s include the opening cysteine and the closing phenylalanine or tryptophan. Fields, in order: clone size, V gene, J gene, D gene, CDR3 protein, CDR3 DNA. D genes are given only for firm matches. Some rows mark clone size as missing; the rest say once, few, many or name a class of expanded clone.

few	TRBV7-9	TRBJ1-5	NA	CASSSQNQPQHF	TGTGCCAGCAGCTCCCAAAATCAGCCCCAGCATTTT
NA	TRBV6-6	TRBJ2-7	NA	CASSYRDGSYEQYF	TGTGCCAGCAGTTACCGGGACGGGAGCTACGAGCAGTACTTC
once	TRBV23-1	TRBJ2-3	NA	CASSHPRDTVRDTQYF	TGCGCCAGCAGTCACCCACGGGATACTGTAAGAGATACGCAGTATTTT
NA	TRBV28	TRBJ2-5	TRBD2	CASSFLAGDQETQYF	TGTGCCAGCAGTTTCCTAGCGGGGGACCAAGAGACCCAGTACTTC
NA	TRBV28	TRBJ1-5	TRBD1	CASSSNRGWGLDQPQHF	TGTGCCAGCAGTTCTAACAGGGGCTGGGGATTAGATCAGCCCCAGCATTTT
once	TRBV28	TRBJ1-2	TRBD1	CASRKTGAHTRYGYTF	TGTGCCAGCAGGAAGACAGGGGCCCATACAAGATATGGCTACACCTTC
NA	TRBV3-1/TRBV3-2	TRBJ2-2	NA	CASRLGGAQTELFF	TGTGCCAGCCGTTTAGGGGGGGCCCAGACGGAGCTGTTTTTT
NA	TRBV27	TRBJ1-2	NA	CASRSQAAGGYTF	TGTGCCAGCAGGTCTCAGGCCGCGGGTGGCTACACCTTC
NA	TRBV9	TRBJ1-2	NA	CASSVDPGFYGYTF	TGTGCCAGCAGCGTAGATCCGGGTTTCTATGGCTACACCTTC
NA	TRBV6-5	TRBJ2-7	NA	CASRLLASDEQYF	TGTGCCAGCAGACTACTAGCATCGGACGAGCAGTACTTC
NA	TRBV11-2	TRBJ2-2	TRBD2	CASRSGLAGTGELFF	TGTGCCAGCAGGTCGGGACTAGCGGGTACCGGGGAGCTGTTTTTT
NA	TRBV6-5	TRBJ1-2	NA	CASRNAGSHGYTF	TGTGCCAGCAGGAATGCGGGGTCGCATGGCTACACCTTC
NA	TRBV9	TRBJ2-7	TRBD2	CASSASGLNSYEQYF	TGTGCCAGCAGCGCTAGCGGGCTGAACTCCTACGAGCAGTACTTC
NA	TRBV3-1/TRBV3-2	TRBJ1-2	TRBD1	CASSFDRGNYGYTF	TGTGCCAGCAGCTTTGACAGGGGTAACTATGGCTACACCTTC
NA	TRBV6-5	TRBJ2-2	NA	CASKEGGRTGELFF	TGTGCCAGCAAGGAGGGGGGGCGTACCGGGGAGCTGTTTTTT
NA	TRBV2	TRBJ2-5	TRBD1	CASSEGWGGTAPYF	TGTGCCAGCAGTGAAGGTTGGGGTGGGACAGCACCGTACTTC
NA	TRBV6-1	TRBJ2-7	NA	CASSEAGHRYEQYF	TGTGCCAGCAGTGAAGCGGGACATAGATACGAGCAGTACTTC
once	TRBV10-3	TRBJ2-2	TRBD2	CAISERGANTGELFF	TGTGCCATCAGTGAACGGGGGGCGAACACCGGGGAGCTGTTTTTT
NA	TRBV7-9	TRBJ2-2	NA	CASSKTTGQLGELFF	TGTGCCAGCAGCAAAACAACAGGGCAGTTGGGGGAGCTGTTTTTT
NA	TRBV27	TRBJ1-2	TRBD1	CASRTGAGTNYGYTF	TGTGCCAGCAGGACAGGGGCCGGGACTAACTATGGCTACACCTTC
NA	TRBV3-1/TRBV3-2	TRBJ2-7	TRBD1	CASSPGTGAYEQYF	TGTGCCAGCAGCCCCGGGACAGGGGCCTACGAGCAGTACTTC
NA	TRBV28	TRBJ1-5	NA	CASSAWTEGLPQHF	TGTGCCAGCAGTGCCTGGACAGAAGGTTTGCCCCAGCATTTT